This passage covers 26 T cell receptor beta chains from one sample sequenced in a study of siplizumab effects on memory and regulatory T cells. Here immunoSEQ multiplex PCR was the method, and the copy in TCRdb shows in-frame clones only, minus some. Here the sample spans 100,000 or so clones, roughly nine tenths being singletons. Sample: Tregs sorted from blood. The receptor set was obtained from a human donor in good health.

The chain uses TRBV5-1 and TRBJ1-1, with 7 bases lining up with TRBD1. Germline loops: CDR1 SGHRS, CDR2 YFSETQ. The V segment lost 2 bases and the J segment 7 bases; nucleotides outside the gene matches: 11. The CDR3 runs 15 residues. CDR3 in amino acids: CASSFTTRGGSEAFF. CDR3 nucleotides: TGCGCCAGCAGCTTCACCACCAGGGGGGGGAGTGAAGCTTTCTTT.

The chain recombines TRBV11-3 with TRBJ2-1; TRBD1 matches 7 bases. Germline V gives CDR1 SGHNT, CDR2 YENEEA. With 2 bases clipped from V and 7 bases from J, the junction kept 8 bases outside the gene matches. This CDR3 is 15 amino acids long. The CDR3 DNA reads as TGTGCCAGCAGCTTAAATAACAGGGGTCTGAATGAGCAGTTCTTC. Protein: CASSLNNRGLNEQFF.

This sequence joins TRBV11-3 and TRBJ2-7, with D unresolved. The CDR3 length is 13 residues. Germline V gene data show CDR1 as SGHNT and CDR2 as YENEEA. V was clipped by 1 base and J by 3 bases, with 7 bases between them. The CDR3 is CASSLGIFYEQYF. In nucleotides, the CDR3 is TGTGCCAGCAGCTTAGGAATCTTCTACGAGCAGTACTTC.

The rearrangement links TRBV5-1 to TRBJ2-2; D call uncertain. The germline gives CDR1 SGHRS, CDR2 YFSETQ. CDR3 length equals 14 residues. V lost 0 bases, J lost 7 bases, and 10 bases lay in between. CDR3 residues: CASSLGSRIGELFF. DNA for the CDR3: TGCGCCAGCAGCTTGGGATCTCGCATCGGGGAGCTGTTTTTT.

A remark on this clone: One end of the junction varies from germline; a read error may be responsible. The V and J genes are TRBV28 and TRBJ2-7, with D possibly called TRBD1 or TRBD2 (5 bases each). Looked up from germline, CDR1 is MDHEN and CDR2 is SYDVKM. The CDR3 length is 11 residues. The CDR3 sequence: CASSKMGRANF. The CDR3, as DNA: TGTGCCAGCAGCAAGATGGGACGGGCCAACTTC.

The chain joins TRBV6-6 to TRBJ1-2; unclear D gene. The CDR3 loop spans 14 amino acids. The V gene lost 5 bases and the J gene lost 3 bases, with 13 bases spanning the gap. Germline CDR1 MNHNY, CDR2 SVGAGI (reference sequence). The CDR3 region is CASSRNGADYGYTF. As DNA, the CDR3 is TGTGCCAGCAGTCGTAATGGAGCGGACTATGGCTACACCTTC.

The V gene is TRBV6-1, the J gene TRBJ1-4, with D possibly TRBD1 on 5 matching bases. Trimming removed 3 bases from V and 8 bases from J, with 13 bases in between. This CDR3 has 14 residues. The V gene's germline CDR1 is MNHNS and CDR2 SASEGT. The DNA of the CDR3 is TGTGCCAGCAGTGAGGGACGCCGGAGGGAAAAACTGTTTTTT. Protein: CASSEGRRREKLFF.

This chain joins TRBV5-1 and TRBJ2-3; D is uncertain. This CDR3 is built from 16 residues. CDR1 is SGHRS and CDR2 is YFSETQ in the germline V gene. V lost 3 bases and J 1 base, leaving 15 bases between the germline ends. In DNA form, the CDR3 reads TGCGCCAGCAGCTCAACCCTAGGGTTTGGCACAGATACGCAGTATTTT. Translation gives CASSSTLGFGTDTQYF.

The chain has TRBV9 and TRBJ2-3, with D unresolved. Germline CDR1 reads SGDLS; CDR2 reads YYNGEE. The length of the CDR3 is 13 residues. With 4 bases removed from V and 1 base from J, the gap between germline ends came to 7 bases. This CDR3 reads CASSFIRTDTQYF. The DNA of the CDR3 is TGTGCCAGCAGCTTCATACGCACAGATACGCAGTATTTT.

The chain couples TRBV12-5 to TRBJ2-1; TRBD2 matches at 10 bases. V lost 4 bases to trimming and J lost 4 bases; unmatched junction nucleotides: 22. The CDR3 loop spans 21 amino acids. The germline V gene has CDR1 LGHNT and CDR2 FRNRAP. The CDR3 sequence is CASGWPVGLTSGPRSYNEQFF. DNA for the CDR3: TGTGCTAGTGGTTGGCCTGTAGGGTTGACTAGCGGGCCGAGAAGTTACAATGAGCAGTTCTTC.

The rearrangement links TRBV2 to TRBJ2-7, with D unclear. Trimming pared 4 bases from V and 5 bases from J, leaving 12 bases between. The CDR3 is made up of 13 amino acids. Germline CDR1 reads SNHLY; CDR2 reads FYNNEI. The CDR3 DNA follows: TGTGCCAGCAGTGTTCGCACTACGCACGAGCAGTACTTC. It yields the protein CASSVRTTHEQYF.

The chain employs TRBV27 and TRBJ1-4; D is uncertain. The CDR3 contains 16 residues. V shed 3 bases and J shed 8 bases, with 19 bases lying between them. Per the germline V gene, CDR1 is MNHEY and CDR2 is SMNVEV (reference sequence). The CDR3 region is CASSFLFSTSPEKLFF. CDR3 nucleotide sequence: TGTGCCAGCAGTTTTCTCTTCAGTACCAGCCCCGAAAAACTGTTTTTT.

The chain uses TRBV19 and TRBJ2-1; 8 nucleotides agree with TRBD2. The CDR3 is 16 residues long. The germline CDR1 and CDR2 sequences are LNHDA and SQIVND (reference sequence). The J segment lost 11 bases and the V segment lost 5 bases, leaving 17 bases of the junction unmatched. CDR3 in DNA: TGTGCCAGTAGTCTCCAAGGGACTAGTAGATTTAAAAAGCAGTTCTTC. It is translated as CASSLQGTSRFKKQFF. Full variable domain (remainder filled in from reference TRBV19 and TRBJ2-1): DGGITQSPKYLFRKEGQNVTLSCEQNLNHDAMYWYRQDPGQGLRLIYYSQIVNDFQKGDIAEGYSVSREKKESFPLTVTSAQKNPTAFYLCASSLQGTSRFKKQFFGPGTRLTVL.

The chain uses TRBV27 and TRBJ2-6; D might be TRBD1 or TRBD2, each matching 5 bases. V shed 0 bases and J shed 4 bases, with 10 bases lying between them. This CDR3 has 16 residues. CDR1 is MNHEY, CDR2 SMNVEV, per germline (reference sequence). The CDR3, as DNA: TGTGCCAGCAGTTTATCCCCAGGGACCGGGGCCAACGTCCTGACTTTC. Protein: CASSLSPGTGANVLTF.

A remark on this clone: Other DNA sequences of this sample code for an identical CDR3. As DNA, the CDR3 is TGTGCCATCAGTGAGTCTTCCAGGGTTTATGGCTACACCTTC. Its protein is CAISESSRVYGYTF. The V gene is TRBV10-3, the J gene TRBJ1-2; a possible D gene is TRBD1 (5 bases). CDR1 is ENHRY and CDR2 is SYGVKD in the germline V gene. Trimming took 0 bases from V and 5 from J, leaving 10 bases between them. CDR3 length: 14 residues.

J is TRBJ2-2 and V is TRBV7-9, with TRBD2 matching 8 bases. V lost 1 base, J lost 3 bases, and 7 bases stayed unmatched. Germline values: CDR1 SEHNR, CDR2 FQNEAQ (reference sequence). This CDR3 has 17 residues. CDR3 nucleotide sequence: TGTGCCAGCAGCTTAGGAGTAGCGGGATCTTACACCGGGGAGCTGTTTTTT. Protein sequence: CASSLGVAGSYTGELFF.

The CDR3 loop is CASTTSGRNNEQFF. CDR3 coding DNA: TGTGCCAGCACTACTAGCGGGAGAAACAATGAGCAGTTCTTC. The genes are TRBV6-1 and TRBJ2-1; TRBD2 agrees at 11 bases. The ends lost 7 bases at V and 5 bases at J; junction bases unmatched: 4. Germline lookup yields CDR1 MNHNS and CDR2 SASEGT. The CDR3 runs to 14 residues.

The CDR3 protein is CASNRIPQETQYF. The CDR3 DNA follows: TGTGCCAGCAACAGGATACCCCAAGAGACCCAGTACTTC. The chain recombines TRBV2 with TRBJ2-5; weak D call: TRBD1 (5 bases). The germline CDR1 and CDR2 sequences are SNHLY and FYNNEI. Between the trimmed V and J ends, which lost 7 bases and 1 base, there was a span of 10 bases. There are 13 residues in the CDR3. The variable domain in full, with the rest retrieved from reference TRBV2 and TRBJ2-5, is EPEVTQTPSHQVTQMGQEVILRCVPISNHLYFYWYRQILGQKVEFLVSFYNNEISEKSEIFDDQFSVERPDGSNFTLKIRSTKLEDSAMYFCASNRIPQETQYFGPGTRLLVL.

The chain employs TRBV27 and TRBJ1-1; D remains ambiguous. This CDR3 region has 14 residues. V lost 2 bases and J 1 base, leaving 8 bases between the germline ends. Germline CDR1 and CDR2: MNHEY and SMNVEV (reference sequence). CDR3 region: CASSLTPWNTEAFF. The CDR3 nucleotides are TGTGCCAGCAGTTTAACCCCGTGGAACACTGAAGCTTTCTTT.

The V call is TRBV5-1, the J call TRBJ2-7; D possibly corresponds to TRBD2 (5 bases). Germline CDR1 reads SGHRS; CDR2 reads YFSETQ. The CDR3 contains 16 residues. V was cut by 0 bases and J by 2 bases, with 15 bases left in between. CDR3 sequence: CASSLADGIFAYEQYF. The CDR3 bases are TGCGCCAGCAGCTTGGCGGACGGGATTTTCGCCTACGAGCAGTACTTC.

The rearrangement uses TRBV5-6 and TRBJ1-2; weak D call: TRBD1 (5 bases). CDR1 SGHDT and CDR2 YYEEEE come from the germline V gene. This CDR3 is 14 amino acids long. Trimming left V 0 bases short and J 2 bases short, with 8 bases between. The CDR3 DNA reads as TGTGCCAGCAGCTTGGGGGACGGCAACTATGGCTACACCTTC. This sequence encodes CASSLGDGNYGYTF.

The count of this clone is one. The chain has TRBV7-2 and TRBJ2-3; 11 positions match TRBD2. This CDR3 contains 13 residues. J lost 4 bases, V lost 11 bases, and 5 bases had no gene match. Germline V gene data show CDR1 as SGHTA and CDR2 as FQGNSA. The CDR3 bases are TGTGCCGGGAAACTAGCGGGAGCAGATACGCAGTATTTT. It yields the protein CAGKLAGADTQYF.

The rearrangement links TRBV5-1 to TRBJ2-3; unclear D gene. The germline V gene has CDR1 SGHRS and CDR2 YFSETQ. Deletions cut 0 bases from V and 3 bases from J, with 11 bases between. This CDR3 comprises 15 residues. CDR3 region: CASSLGNPRTDTQYF. The CDR3 nucleotides are TGCGCCAGCAGCTTGGGAAACCCCAGGACAGATACGCAGTATTTT.

This clone was picked up a small number of times. The J gene is TRBJ2-1, the V gene TRBV25-1, with TRBD2 as a possible D gene (6 bases). Germline V CDR1 and CDR2: MGHDK, SYGVNS. The germline V and J ends were trimmed by 9 bases and 0 bases, with 12 bases remaining between them. The CDR3 length is 14 residues. CDR3 residues: CASTSRSSYNEQFF. Here the CDR3 DNA reads TGTGCCAGTACTAGCCGGAGCTCCTACAATGAGCAGTTCTTC.

This chain joins TRBV5-6 and TRBJ2-3, with D unclear. Germline V lookup: CDR1 SGHDT, CDR2 YYEEEE. The CDR3 extends over 14 amino acids. V was cut by 0 bases and J by 2 bases, with 7 bases left in between. CDR3 in amino acids: CASSLVGYTDTQYF. The CDR3 nucleotides read TGTGCCAGCAGCTTGGTGGGCTACACAGATACGCAGTATTTT.

V is TRBV5-1 and J is TRBJ2-5, with TRBD2 matching 12 bases. V lost 2 bases and J lost 5; bases outside the gene matches: 10. The CDR3 sequence is 17 residues long. CDR1 is SGHRS, CDR2 YFSETQ, per germline. This chain's CDR3 is CASSFVLAGGPLETQYF. The CDR3, as DNA: TGCGCCAGCAGCTTCGTGCTAGCGGGAGGGCCTTTGGAGACCCAGTACTTC.